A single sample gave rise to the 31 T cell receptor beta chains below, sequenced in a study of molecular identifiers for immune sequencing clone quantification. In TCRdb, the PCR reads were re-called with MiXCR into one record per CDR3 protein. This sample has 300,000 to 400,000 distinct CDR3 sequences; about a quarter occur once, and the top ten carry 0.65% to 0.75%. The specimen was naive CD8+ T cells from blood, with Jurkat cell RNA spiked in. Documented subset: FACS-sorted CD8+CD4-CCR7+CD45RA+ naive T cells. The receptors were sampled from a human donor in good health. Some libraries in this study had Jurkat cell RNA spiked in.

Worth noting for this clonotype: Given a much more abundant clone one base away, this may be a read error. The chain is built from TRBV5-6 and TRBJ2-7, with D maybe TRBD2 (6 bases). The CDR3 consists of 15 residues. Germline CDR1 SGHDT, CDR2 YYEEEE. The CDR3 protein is CAGSQPFLAFHEQYF. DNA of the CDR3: TGTGCCGGCAGCCAGCCTTTTCTAGCGTTCCACGAGCAGTACTTC.

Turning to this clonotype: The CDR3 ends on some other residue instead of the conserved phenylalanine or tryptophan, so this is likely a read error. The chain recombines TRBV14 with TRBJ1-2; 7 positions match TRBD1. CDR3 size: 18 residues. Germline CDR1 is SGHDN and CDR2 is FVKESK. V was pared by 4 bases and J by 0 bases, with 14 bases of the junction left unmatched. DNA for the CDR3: TGTGCCAGCAGCCCTCCTGACCCGGGACAGCTAGCTAACTATGGCTACACCTAC. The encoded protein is CASSPPDPGQLANYGYTY.

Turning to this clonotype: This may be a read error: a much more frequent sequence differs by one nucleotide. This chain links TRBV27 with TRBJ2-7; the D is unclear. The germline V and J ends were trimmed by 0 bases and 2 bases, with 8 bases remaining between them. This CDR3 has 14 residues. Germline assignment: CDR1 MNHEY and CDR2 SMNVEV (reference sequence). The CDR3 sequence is CASSLSLAAYEQYF. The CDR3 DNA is TGTGCCAGCAGTTTATCCTTGGCGGCCTACGAGCAGTACTTC.

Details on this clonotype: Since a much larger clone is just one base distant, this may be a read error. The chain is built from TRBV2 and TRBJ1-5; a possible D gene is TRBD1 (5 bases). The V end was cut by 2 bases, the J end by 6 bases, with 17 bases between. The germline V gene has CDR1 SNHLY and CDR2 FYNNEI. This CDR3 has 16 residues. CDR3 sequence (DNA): TGTGCCAGCAGTGAACGGGAGGGGTTGGCCCTTCAGCCCCAGCATTTT. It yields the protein CASSEREGLALQPQHF.

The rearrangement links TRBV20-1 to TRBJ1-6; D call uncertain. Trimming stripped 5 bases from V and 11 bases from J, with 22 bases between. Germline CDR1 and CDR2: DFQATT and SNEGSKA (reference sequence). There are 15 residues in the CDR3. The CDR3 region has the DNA TGCAGTGCTCCCGGCCTCGGGGTTTCCAATCCACCCCTCCACTTT. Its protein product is CSAPGLGVSNPPLHF.

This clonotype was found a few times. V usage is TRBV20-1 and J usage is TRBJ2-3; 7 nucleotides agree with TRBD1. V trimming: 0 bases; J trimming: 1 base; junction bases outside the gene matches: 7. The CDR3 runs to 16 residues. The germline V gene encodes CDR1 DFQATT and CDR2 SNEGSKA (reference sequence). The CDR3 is CSARDLGTARTDTQYF. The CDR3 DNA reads TGCAGTGCTAGAGATTTGGGGACAGCACGCACAGATACGCAGTATTTT.

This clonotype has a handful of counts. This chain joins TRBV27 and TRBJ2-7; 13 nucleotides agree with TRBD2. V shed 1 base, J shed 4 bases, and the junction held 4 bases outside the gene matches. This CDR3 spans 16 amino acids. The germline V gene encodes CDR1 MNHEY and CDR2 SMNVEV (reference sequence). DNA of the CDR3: TGTGCCAGCAGTTTATTAGGGACTAGCGGGATGTACGAGCAGTACTTC. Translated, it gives CASSLLGTSGMYEQYF.

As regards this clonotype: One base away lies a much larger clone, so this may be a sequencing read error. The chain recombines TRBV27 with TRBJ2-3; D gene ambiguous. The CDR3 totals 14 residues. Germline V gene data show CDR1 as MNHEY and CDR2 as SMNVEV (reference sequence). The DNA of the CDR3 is TGTGCCAGCAGTGTCCTCGGCCGCACAGATTCGCAGTATTTT. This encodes CASSVLGRTDSQYF.

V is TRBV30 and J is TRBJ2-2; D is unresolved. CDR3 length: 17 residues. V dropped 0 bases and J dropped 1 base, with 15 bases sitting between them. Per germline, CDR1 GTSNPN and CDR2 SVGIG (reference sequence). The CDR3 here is CAWSVRYDYMNTGELFF. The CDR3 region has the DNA TGTGCCTGGAGTGTACGTTACGATTACATGAACACCGGGGAGCTGTTTTTT.

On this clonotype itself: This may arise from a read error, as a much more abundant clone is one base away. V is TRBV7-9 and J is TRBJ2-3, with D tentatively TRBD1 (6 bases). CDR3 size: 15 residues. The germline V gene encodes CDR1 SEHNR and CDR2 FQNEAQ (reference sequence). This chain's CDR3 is CVSSPNRERPDTQYF. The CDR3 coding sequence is TGTGTCAGCAGCCCGAACAGGGAAAGGCCAGATACGCAGTATTTT.

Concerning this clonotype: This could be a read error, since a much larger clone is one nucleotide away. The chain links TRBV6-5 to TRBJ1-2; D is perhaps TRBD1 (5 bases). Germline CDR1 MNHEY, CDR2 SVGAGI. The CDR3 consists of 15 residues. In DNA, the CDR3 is TGTACCAGCAGTTATGGTACAGGCGATAACTATGGCTACACCTTC. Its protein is CTSSYGTGDNYGYTF.

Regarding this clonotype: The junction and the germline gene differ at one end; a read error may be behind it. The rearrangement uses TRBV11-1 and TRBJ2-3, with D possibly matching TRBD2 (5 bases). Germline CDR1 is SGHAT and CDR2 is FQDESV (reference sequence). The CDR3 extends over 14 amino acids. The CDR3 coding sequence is TGTGCCAGCAGCCAGGATGGGCTGGGAGATACGCGGTATTTT. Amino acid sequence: CASSQDGLGDTRYF.

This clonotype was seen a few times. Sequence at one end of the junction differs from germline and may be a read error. CDR3 in amino acids: CASNYGGMNTEAFF. CDR3 bases: TGTGCCAGCAATTACGGGGGGATGAACACTGAAGCTTTCTTT. The genes are TRBV6-5 and TRBJ1-1; perhaps TRBD1 as D (5 bases). CDR1 is MNHEY and CDR2 is SVGAGI in the germline V gene. The CDR3 contains 14 residues.

In DNA, the CDR3 is TGTGCTAGTGGTTTGTTAGAGACGGCGGACACCGGGGAGCTGTTTTTT. Protein product: CASGLLETADTGELFF. The V gene is TRBV12-5, the J gene TRBJ2-2; no firm D call. Germline lookup yields CDR1 LGHNT and CDR2 FRNRAP. Between the trimmed V and J ends, which lost 2 bases and 3 bases, there was a span of 13 bases. The CDR3 has 16 amino acids.

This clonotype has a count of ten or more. Here the CDR3 reads CASSPDLPPNQPQHF. The DNA of the CDR3 is TGCGCCAGCAGCCCGGACCTTCCCCCAAATCAGCCCCAGCATTTT. The rearrangement uses TRBV4-3 and TRBJ1-5; D not resolved. Germline V gene sequence: CDR1 LGHNA, CDR2 YSLEER. V was clipped by 4 bases and J by 4 bases, with 14 bases between them. The length of the CDR3 is 15 residues.

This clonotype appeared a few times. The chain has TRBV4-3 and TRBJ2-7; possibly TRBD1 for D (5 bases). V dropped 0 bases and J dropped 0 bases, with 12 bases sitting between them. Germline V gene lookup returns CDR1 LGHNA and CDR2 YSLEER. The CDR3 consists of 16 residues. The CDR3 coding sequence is TGCGCCAGCAGCCAAGATCGGCAGGGCATCTCCTACGAGCAGTACTTC. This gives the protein CASSQDRQGISYEQYF.

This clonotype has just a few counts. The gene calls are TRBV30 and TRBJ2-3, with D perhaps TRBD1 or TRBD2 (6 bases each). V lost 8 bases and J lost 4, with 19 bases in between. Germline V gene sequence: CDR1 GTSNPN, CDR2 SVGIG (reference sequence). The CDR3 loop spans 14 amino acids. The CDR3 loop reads CAREGGKGPDTQYF. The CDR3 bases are TGTGCCCGCGAGGGGGGAAAGGGTCCAGATACGCAGTATTTT. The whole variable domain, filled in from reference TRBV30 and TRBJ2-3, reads SQTIHQWPATLVQPVGSPLSLECTVEGTSNPNLYWYRQAAGRGLQLLFYSVGIGQISSEVPQNLSASRPQDRQFILSSKKLLLSDSGFYLCAREGGKGPDTQYFGPGTRLTVL.

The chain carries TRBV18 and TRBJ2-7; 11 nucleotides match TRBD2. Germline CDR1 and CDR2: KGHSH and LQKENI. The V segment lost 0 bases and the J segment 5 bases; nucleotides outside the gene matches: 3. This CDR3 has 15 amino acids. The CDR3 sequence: CASSPPLAGVNEQYF. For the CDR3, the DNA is TGTGCCAGCTCACCACCACTAGCGGGAGTCAACGAGCAGTACTTC.

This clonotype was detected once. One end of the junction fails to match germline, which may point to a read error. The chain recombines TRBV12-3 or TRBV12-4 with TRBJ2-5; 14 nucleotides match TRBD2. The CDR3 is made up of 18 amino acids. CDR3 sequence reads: CASSLLGTSGSSQEPQYF. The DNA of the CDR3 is TGTGCCAGCAGTTTACTCGGGACTAGCGGGAGTAGCCAAGAGCCCCAGTACTTC.

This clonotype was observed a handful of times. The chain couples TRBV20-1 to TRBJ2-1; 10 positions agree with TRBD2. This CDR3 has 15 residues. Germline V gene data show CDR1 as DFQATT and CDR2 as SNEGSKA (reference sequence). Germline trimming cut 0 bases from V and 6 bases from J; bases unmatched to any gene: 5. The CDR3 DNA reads TGCAGTGCTAGAGATCTAGCGGGAGATGCCAATGAGCAGTTCTTC. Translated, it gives CSARDLAGDANEQFF.

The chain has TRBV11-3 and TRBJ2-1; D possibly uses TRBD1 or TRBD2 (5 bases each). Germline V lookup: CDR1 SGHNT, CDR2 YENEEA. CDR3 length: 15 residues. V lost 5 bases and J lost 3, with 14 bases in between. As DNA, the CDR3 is TGTGCCAGCAGCCGAGGGACGGTGAGCTACAATGAGCAGTTCTTC. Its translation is CASSRGTVSYNEQFF. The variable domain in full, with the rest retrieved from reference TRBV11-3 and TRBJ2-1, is EAGVVQSPRYKIIEKKQPVAFWCNPISGHNTLYWYLQNLGQGPELLIRYENEEAVDDSQLPKDRFSAERLKGVDSTLKIQPAELGDSAVYLCASSRGTVSYNEQFFGPGTRLTVL.

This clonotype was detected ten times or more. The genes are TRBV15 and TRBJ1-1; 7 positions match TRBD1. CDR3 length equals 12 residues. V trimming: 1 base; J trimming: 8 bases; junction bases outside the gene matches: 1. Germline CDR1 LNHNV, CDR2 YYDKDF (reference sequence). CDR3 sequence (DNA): TGTGCCACCAGCAGAGCGGGACAGGAAGCTTTCTTT. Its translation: CATSRAGQEAFF.

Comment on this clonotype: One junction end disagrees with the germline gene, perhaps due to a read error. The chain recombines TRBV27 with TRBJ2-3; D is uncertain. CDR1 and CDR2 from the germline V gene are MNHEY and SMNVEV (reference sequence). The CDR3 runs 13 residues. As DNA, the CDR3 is TGTGCCGGCAGTTTTCAGGCCACAGATACGCAGTATTTT. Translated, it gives CAGSFQATDTQYF.

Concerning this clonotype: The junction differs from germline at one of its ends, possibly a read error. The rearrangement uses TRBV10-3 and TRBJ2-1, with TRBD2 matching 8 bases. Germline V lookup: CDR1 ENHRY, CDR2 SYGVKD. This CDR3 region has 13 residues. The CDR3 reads CAISEREGNELFF. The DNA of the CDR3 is TGTGCCATCAGTGAGCGGGAGGGAAATGAGCTGTTCTTC.

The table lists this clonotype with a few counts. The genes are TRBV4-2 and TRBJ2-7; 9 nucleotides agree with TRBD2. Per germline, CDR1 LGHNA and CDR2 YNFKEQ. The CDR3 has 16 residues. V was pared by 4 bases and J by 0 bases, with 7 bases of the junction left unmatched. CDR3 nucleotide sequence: TGTGCCAGCAGCCCCCGGAGCGGGAGGAACTCCTACGAGCAGTACTTC. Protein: CASSPRSGRNSYEQYF.

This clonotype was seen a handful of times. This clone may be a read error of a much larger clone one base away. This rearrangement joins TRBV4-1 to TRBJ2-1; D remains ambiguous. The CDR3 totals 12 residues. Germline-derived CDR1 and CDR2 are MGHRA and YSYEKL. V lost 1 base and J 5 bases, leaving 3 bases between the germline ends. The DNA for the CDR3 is TGCGCCAGCAGCCAAGGGGACAATGAGCAGTTCTTC. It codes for CASSQGDNEQFF.

CDR3 in DNA: TGTGCCAGCAGTTACGACACCAAGGTCGGTGAGCAGTTCTTC. It yields the protein CASSYDTKVGEQFF. This sequence joins TRBV12-3 or TRBV12-4 and TRBJ2-1; no clear D gene. The CDR3 consists of 14 residues. Trimming took 4 bases from V and 9 from J, leaving 16 bases between them.

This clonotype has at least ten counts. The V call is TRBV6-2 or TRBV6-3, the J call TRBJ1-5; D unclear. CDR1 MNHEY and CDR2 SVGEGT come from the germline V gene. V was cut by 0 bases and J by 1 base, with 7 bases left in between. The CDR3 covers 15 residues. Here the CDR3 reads CASSYSTASNQPQHF. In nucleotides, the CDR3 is TGTGCCAGCAGTTACTCCACAGCGAGCAATCAGCCCCAGCATTTT.

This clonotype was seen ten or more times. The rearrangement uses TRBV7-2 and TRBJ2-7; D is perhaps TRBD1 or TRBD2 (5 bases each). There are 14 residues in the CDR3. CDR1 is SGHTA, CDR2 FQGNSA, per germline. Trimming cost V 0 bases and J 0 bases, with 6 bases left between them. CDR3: CASSLAGRSYEQYF. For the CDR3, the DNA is TGTGCCAGCAGCTTAGCGGGACGCTCCTACGAGCAGTACTTC.

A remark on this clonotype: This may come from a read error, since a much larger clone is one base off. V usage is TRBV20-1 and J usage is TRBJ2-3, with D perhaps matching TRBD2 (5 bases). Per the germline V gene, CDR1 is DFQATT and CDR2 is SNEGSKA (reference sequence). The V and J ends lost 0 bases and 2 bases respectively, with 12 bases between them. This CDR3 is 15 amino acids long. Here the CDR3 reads CSARDAAGNTDTQYF. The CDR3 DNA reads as TGCAGTGCTAGAGATGCCGCGGGCAACACAGATACGCAGTATTTT.

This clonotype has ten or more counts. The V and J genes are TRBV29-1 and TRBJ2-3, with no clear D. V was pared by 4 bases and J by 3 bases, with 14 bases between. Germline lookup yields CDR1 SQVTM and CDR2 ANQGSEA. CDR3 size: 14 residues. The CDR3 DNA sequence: TGCAGCGTTGCGTTAACTCAAAAGACAGATACGCAGTATTTT. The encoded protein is CSVALTQKTDTQYF.